This is a list of T cell receptor beta chains from one sample in a study of cytomegalovirus exposure and HLA in healthy donors. Profiled with immunoSEQ multiplex PCR; TCRdb holds only in-frame clones, not every one. The data show about 200,000 clones, roughly 80% seen once. The material sequenced was PBMCs. These receptors were obtained from a woman in her forties or fifties in good health and CMV-seropositive. CDR3s include the opening cysteine and the closing phenylalanine or tryptophan.

v_call cdr3_aa
TRBV6-5 CASSSSQAYRNEQYF
TRBV4-1 CASSQEDRVTYEQYF
TRBV15 CATSRAPLAGNTGELFF
TRBV7-9 CASSGGGSRGTYEQYF
TRBV18 CASSLPGLAGVNEQFF
TRBV11-2 CASSSDRANSPLHF
TRBV28 CASRLGTGGAGGELFF
TRBV4-3 CASSQDQKGTYEQYF
TRBV28 CASSPLPLLVAGGAIQYF
TRBV11-2 CASTKGGGPAAGTEAFF
TRBV7-9 CASSQSGRVYNEQFF
TRBV6-6 CASSSPGEKLFF
TRBV4-1 CASSFPGQGATEAFF
TRBV25-1 CASREVTNSPLHF
TRBV6-6 CASSYSWQGGDTQYF
TRBV28 CAVSPPQNTEAFF
TRBV27 CASSFSGRDTDTQYF
TRBV5-1 CASSFDRSYGYTF
TRBV5-4 CASSPSSGAYNEQFF
TRBV7-8 CASSPRQMNTEAFF
TRBV4-3 CASSQDRANYGYTF
TRBV5-1 CASSLEVTGVNTIYF
TRBV18 CASSRQTGVNTEAFF
TRBV7-8 CASSPLGLAYEQYF
TRBV5-1 CASSLGPERVQPYNEQFF
TRBV11-2 CASSPTGGYTEAFF
TRBV19 CASSPAVNQPQHF
TRBV20-1 CSAEQGYEQYF
TRBV11-2 CASSLAGRQGRSTDTQYF
TRBV7-8 CASSPQGGAYTEAFF
TRBV19 CASSTSSGIYYEQFF
TRBV7-6 CASSLGTSGSRIPPYEQYF
TRBV10-1 CASSESRLGDPDTQYF
TRBV27 CASSRTGYGYTF
TRBV10-3 CAISESTGRNSPLHF
TRBV10-3 CAISDFGGGRGANEQFF
TRBV6-5 CASKGLAFNEQFF
TRBV28 CASNIPGLGGNEQFF
TRBV2 CATAGQTITYEQYF
TRBV7-9 CASSLAAGQINQPQHF
TRBV7-2 CASSLVAGTDTQYF
TRBV6-6 CASSYTTGGGDTQYF
TRBV7-2 CASSSFISSNQPQHF
TRBV7-9 CASSPQGGIDTQYF
TRBV6-5 CASSPMNTEAFF
TRBV5-3 CARSHGGTSGGSDTQYF
TRBV5-1 CASSLGQAEQFF
TRBV7-9 CASSPRLAGSTDTQYF
TRBV5-1 CASSFTARSGDQYF